One and the same sample provided the 8 T cell receptor beta chains below, sequenced in a study of chemoradiotherapy in HPV16-positive cancers. TCRdb's table, derived via immunoSEQ multiplex PCR, lists solely in-frame clones and lacks some. The sample has approximately 23,000 clones; approximately 73% are singletons. This sample was obtained from a patient who underwent chemoradiotherapy. Every receptor here comes from a human donor with HPV-associated anogenital cancer.

This clone showed up just a few times. The chain joins TRBV9 to TRBJ2-3; either TRBD1 or TRBD2 may fit D (5 bases each). V lost 0 bases to trimming and J lost 3 bases, with 14 bases between them. Per the germline V gene, CDR1 is SGDLS and CDR2 is YYNGEE. This CDR3 has 16 amino acids. The CDR3 region has the DNA TGTGCCAGCAGCGTAGCAGGCAGGGCGGGTACAGATACGCAGTATTTT. This codes for CASSVAGRAGTDTQYF. Combining the CDR3 with reference TRBV9 and TRBJ2-3 gives the whole variable domain DSGVTQTPKHLITATGQRVTLRCSPRSGDLSVYWYQQSLDQGLQFLIQYYNGEERAKGNILERFSAQQFPDLHSELNLSSLELGDSALYFCASSVAGRAGTDTQYFGPGTRLTVL.

This clone was seen more than once but under ten times. The J gene is TRBJ1-5, the V gene TRBV19; 8 bases are shared with TRBD1. CDR3 length: 13 amino acids. The germline V gene has CDR1 LNHDA and CDR2 SQIVND (reference sequence). With 7 bases clipped from V and 2 bases from J, the junction kept 1 base outside the gene matches. The CDR3 spells CASKDRGNQPQHF. CDR3 sequence (DNA): TGTGCCAGTAAGGACAGGGGCAATCAGCCCCAGCATTTT.

This rearrangement joins TRBV19 to TRBJ2-2; the match to TRBD2 covers 13 bases. Trimming removed 6 bases from V and 6 bases from J; junction bases left unmatched: 1. The V gene's germline CDR1 is LNHDA and CDR2 SQIVND (reference sequence). The CDR3 sequence is 14 residues long. In DNA, the CDR3 is TGTGCCAGTAGACTAGCGGGGGGGGCCGGGGAGCTGTTTTTT. It specifies CASRLAGGAGELFF.

The V and J genes are TRBV11-2 and TRBJ1-5; D gene unclear. The CDR3 length is 14 residues. V was cut by 0 bases and J by 3 bases, with 6 bases left in between. Germline values: CDR1 SGHAT, CDR2 FQNNGV. This CDR3 is CASSLEGPNQPQHF. Written as DNA, the CDR3 is TGTGCCAGCAGCTTAGAAGGCCCCAATCAGCCCCAGCATTTT.

This clone was picked up a small number of times. The genes are TRBV4-3 and TRBJ2-7; D is perhaps TRBD2 (6 bases). Germline V gene lookup returns CDR1 LGHNA and CDR2 YSLEER. V lost 0 bases to trimming and J lost 5 bases, with 11 bases between them. CDR3 length: 14 residues. The CDR3 nucleotides are TGCGCCAGCAGCCAAGATCACGGGGGAAACGAGCAGTACTTC. Translating gives CASSQDHGGNEQYF.

This chain links TRBV27 with TRBJ1-1, with TRBD1 identical over 7 bases. Germline V gene sequence: CDR1 MNHEY, CDR2 SMNVEV (reference sequence). The CDR3 covers 13 residues. Unmatched junction bases numbered 8, after V lost 6 bases and J lost 7 bases. CDR3 nucleotides: TGTGCCAGCAGAGCAACAGGGGAGGGTGAAGCTTTCTTT. It encodes CASRATGEGEAFF.

This chain links TRBV19 with TRBJ2-2; no clear D. Germline CDR1 is LNHDA and CDR2 is SQIVND (reference sequence). Between the trimmed V and J ends, which lost 6 bases and 7 bases, there was a span of 15 bases. The CDR3 loop spans 14 amino acids. The CDR3 sequence: CASRVGHNIGELFF. The CDR3, as DNA: TGTGCCAGTAGGGTAGGCCATAATATCGGGGAGCTGTTTTTT.

The CDR3 nucleotides are TGTGCCAGCAGCTCTTTAAGCGGGAGAGGGACCGGGGAGCTGTTTTTT. Translated, it gives CASSSLSGRGTGELFF. The chain employs TRBV7-9 and TRBJ2-2; TRBD2 agrees at 8 bases. The trim removed 4 bases at V and 5 bases at J, leaving 9 bases unmatched. The CDR3 length is 16 residues. Per germline, CDR1 SEHNR and CDR2 FQNEAQ (reference sequence).